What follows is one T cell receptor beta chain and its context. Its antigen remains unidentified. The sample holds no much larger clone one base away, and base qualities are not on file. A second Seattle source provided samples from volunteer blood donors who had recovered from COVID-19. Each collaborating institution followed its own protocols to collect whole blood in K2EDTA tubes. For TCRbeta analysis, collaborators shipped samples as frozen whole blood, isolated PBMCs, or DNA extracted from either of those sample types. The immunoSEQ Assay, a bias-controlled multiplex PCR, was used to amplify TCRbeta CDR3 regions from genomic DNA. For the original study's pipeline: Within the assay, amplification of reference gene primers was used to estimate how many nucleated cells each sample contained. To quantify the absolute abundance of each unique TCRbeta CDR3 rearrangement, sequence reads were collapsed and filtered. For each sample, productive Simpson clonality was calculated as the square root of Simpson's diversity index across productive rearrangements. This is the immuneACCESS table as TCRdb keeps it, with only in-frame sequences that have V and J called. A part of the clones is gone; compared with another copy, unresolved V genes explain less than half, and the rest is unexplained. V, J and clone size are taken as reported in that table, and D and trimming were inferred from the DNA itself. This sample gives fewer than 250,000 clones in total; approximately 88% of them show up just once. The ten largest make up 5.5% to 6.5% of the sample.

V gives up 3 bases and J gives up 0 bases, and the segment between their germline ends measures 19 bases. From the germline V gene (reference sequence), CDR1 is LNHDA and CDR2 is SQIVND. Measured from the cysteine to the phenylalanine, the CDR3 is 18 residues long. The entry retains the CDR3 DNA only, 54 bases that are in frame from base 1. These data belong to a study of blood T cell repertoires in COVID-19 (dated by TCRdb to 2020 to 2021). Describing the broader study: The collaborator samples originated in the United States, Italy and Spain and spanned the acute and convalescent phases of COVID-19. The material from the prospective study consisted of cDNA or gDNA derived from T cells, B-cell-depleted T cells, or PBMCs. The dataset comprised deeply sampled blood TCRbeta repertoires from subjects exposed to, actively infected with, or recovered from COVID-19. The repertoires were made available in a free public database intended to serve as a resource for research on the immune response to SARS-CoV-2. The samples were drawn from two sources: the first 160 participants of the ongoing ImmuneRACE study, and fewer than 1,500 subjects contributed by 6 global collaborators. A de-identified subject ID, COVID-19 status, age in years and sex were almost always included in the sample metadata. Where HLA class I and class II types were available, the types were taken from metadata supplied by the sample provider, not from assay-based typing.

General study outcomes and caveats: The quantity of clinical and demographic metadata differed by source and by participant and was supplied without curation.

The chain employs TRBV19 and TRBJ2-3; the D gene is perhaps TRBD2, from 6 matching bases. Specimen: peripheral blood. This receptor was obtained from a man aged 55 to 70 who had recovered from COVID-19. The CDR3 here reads CASSMSGWWDTSTDTQYF. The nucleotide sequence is TGTGCCAGTAGTATGAGCGGGTGGTGGGATACTAGCACAGATACGCAGTATTTT.